This T cell receptor (beta chain) emerged from a study of CD8+ T cells in alopecia areata. Extraction of RNA preceded its reverse transcription into cDNA, which served as the sequencing template. The table came from immunoSEQ multiplex PCR; TCRdb's copy has only in-frame clones and leaves some out. The data hold roughly 100,000 clones, with approximately 90% observed a single time. The ends lost 5 bases at V and 1 base at J; junction bases unmatched: 10. Germline CDR1 reads SGHVS; CDR2 reads FNYEAQ. The CDR3 consists of 16 residues. Treatment defined: oral pan-JAK inhibitor, 5-10 mg twice daily. The rearrangement links TRBV7-6 to TRBJ1-1; 7 positions agree with TRBD1. The origin of this receptor is a human donor with alopecia areata. Sample: CD8+ T cells sorted from blood, taken between weeks 30 and 35, from a patient treated with tofacitinib. CDR3 sequence reads: CASSLGGGGWNTEAFF. CDR3 coding DNA: TGTGCCAGCAGCCTAGGAGGGGGCGGATGGAACACTGAAGCTTTCTTT.